This T cell receptor beta chain is drawn from a study of cytomegalovirus exposure and HLA in healthy donors. CDR1 and CDR2 (germline): SEHNR, FQNEAQ (reference sequence). The CDR3 has 15 amino acids. Trimming took off 4 bases at V and 4 bases at J, with 17 bases between the two ends. Each donor's status was that of a healthy bone marrow donor. The PCR contained 60 Vbeta and 13 Jbeta primers. Clones were read by immunoSEQ multiplex PCR, and TCRdb kept only the in-frame ones, dropping some. The table lists 80,000 to 100,000 clones, about four fifths of them singletons. The sequence was collected from a male donor in good health and CMV-seropositive. Material for sequencing was PBMCs. The J gene is TRBJ2-7, the V gene TRBV7-9; maybe TRBD2 (6 bases). The CDR3 sequence: CASSSGLGGVYEQYF. The CDR3 DNA follows: TGTGCCAGCAGCTCGGGATTGGGGGGTGTGTACGAGCAGTACTTC. Full variable domain (rest looked up from reference TRBV7-9 and TRBJ2-7): DTGVSQNPRHKITKRGQNVTFRCDPISEHNRLYWYRQTLGQGPEFLTYFQNEAQLEKSRLLSDRFSAERPKGSFSTLEIQRTEQGDSAMYLCASSSGLGGVYEQYFGPGTRLTVT.